These 14 T cell receptor beta chains were sequenced from one sample in a study of blood T cells in healthy people across ages. Through a sample-barcoded 5' primer and a J-beta primer mix, a second PCR was run for roughly 6 to 11 cycles. In TCRdb, the 5' RACE reads were re-called with MiXCR into one record per CDR3 protein. This table has about 930,000 distinct CDR3 sequences, almost 30% appearing once. These same data were also listed under a study on T cells of mothers and their children.

The sequencing sample was made of blood. The origin of the receptors is a woman aged 40-49 years in good health.

In regard to this clonotype: Here the CDR3 omits its conserved ending phenylalanine or tryptophan, so a read error is the likely source. The V gene is TRBV10-2, the J gene TRBJ1-2, with 7 positions matching TRBD1. Germline CDR1 is WSHSY and CDR2 is SAAADI. V trimming: 6 bases; J trimming: 3 bases; junction bases outside the gene matches: 1. This CDR3 comprises 12 residues. For the CDR3, the DNA is TGCGCCAGCAGCCAGGGGGACTATGGCTACACCTGC. This encodes CASSQGDYGYTC.

In this sample, this clonotype turned up a few times. The CDR3 sequence is CASSKGGESRTEAFF. The CDR3 coding sequence is TGTGCCAGCAGCAAAGGCGGGGAAAGTAGGACTGAAGCTTTCTTT. The chain recombines TRBV3-1 with TRBJ1-1; D is unclear. CDR1 is LGHDT, CDR2 YNNKEL, per germline (reference sequence). The CDR3 covers 15 residues. Trimming shortened V by 5 bases and J by 5 bases, and 18 bases separated the two germline ends.

The V call is TRBV5-1, the J call TRBJ2-2, with TRBD2 as a possible D gene (5 bases). The germline CDR1 and CDR2 sequences are SGHRS and YFSETQ. Trimming pared 4 bases from V and 4 bases from J, leaving 11 bases between. The CDR3 contains 14 residues. CDR3 in DNA: TGCGCCAGCAGCGCCGGAGGAATCACCGGGGAGCTGTTTTTT. Residues: CASSAGGITGELFF.

This clonotype was counted only a few times. The V and J genes are TRBV25-1 and TRBJ1-4; D remains ambiguous. Trimming removed 10 bases at V and 7 bases at J, with 7 bases between. The CDR3 consists of 10 residues. The V gene's germline CDR1 is MGHDK and CDR2 SYGVNS. CDR3 region: CATLGEKLFF. In DNA form, the CDR3 reads TGTGCCACCCTCGGTGAAAAACTGTTTTTT.

The rearrangement links TRBV19 to TRBJ1-5; the D is unclear. CDR3 length: 13 residues. V was cut by 3 bases and J by 3 bases, with 6 bases left in between. CDR1 and CDR2 (germline): LNHDA, SQIVND (reference sequence). The CDR3 spells CASSIRVNQPQHF. The CDR3 nucleotides read TGTGCCAGTAGTATTCGGGTCAATCAGCCCCAGCATTTT.

The table lists this clonotype with many counts. The V and J genes are TRBV28 and TRBJ2-7, with 8 bases fitting TRBD1. Looked up from germline, CDR1 is MDHEN and CDR2 is SYDVKM. Unmatched junction bases numbered 4, after V lost 4 bases and J lost 2 bases. This CDR3 contains 14 residues. The CDR3 nucleotides read TGTGCCAGCAGTTCCCCGGGACAGGCCTACGAGCAGTACTTC. This encodes CASSSPGQAYEQYF.

There are many counts of this clonotype. The chain is built from TRBV4-1 and TRBJ2-3; D is unclear. Per germline, CDR1 MGHRA and CDR2 YSYEKL. The V end was cut by 0 bases, the J end by 0 bases, with 7 bases between. The CDR3 length is 15 residues. CDR3 nucleotides: TGCGCCAGCAGCCAAGACAACGGTAGCACAGATACGCAGTATTTT. It translates to CASSQDNGSTDTQYF.

The chain uses TRBV7-9 and TRBJ1-2; D remains ambiguous. The CDR3 loop spans 15 amino acids. V gave up 1 base and J gave up 7 bases, with 16 bases separating them. The V gene's germline CDR1 is SEHNR and CDR2 FQNEAQ (reference sequence). For the CDR3, the DNA is TGTGCCAGCAGCTTAGACCTCCTCGGTAGCGGTGGCTACACCTTC. Its protein is CASSLDLLGSGGYTF.

The chain employs TRBV29-1 and TRBJ1-6, with D unresolved. The V gene's germline CDR1 is SQVTM and CDR2 ANQGSEA. The CDR3 runs 15 residues. CDR3 loop: CSARVTESYNSPLHF. The CDR3 bases are TGCAGTGCGAGGGTAACGGAATCCTATAATTCACCCCTCCACTTT.

This clonotype was seen only a few times. The J gene is TRBJ2-3, the V gene TRBV11-1; weak D call: TRBD1 (5 bases). The CDR3 loop spans 13 amino acids. With 8 bases removed from V and 2 bases from J, the gap between germline ends came to 11 bases. Germline CDR1 is SGHAT and CDR2 is FQDESV (reference sequence). This CDR3 is CASGAGYTDTQYF. The CDR3 nucleotides read TGTGCCAGCGGGGCAGGGTACACAGATACGCAGTATTTT.

DNA of the CDR3: TGTGCCAGCAGCTCCCGGGACAAATTCTACGAGCAGTACTTC. It translates to CASSSRDKFYEQYF. This chain uses TRBV5-5 with TRBJ2-7, with a tentative D call TRBD1 (6 bases). CDR1 SGHKS and CDR2 YYEKEE come from the germline V gene (reference sequence). Trimming shortened V by 3 bases and J by 3 bases, and 13 bases separated the two germline ends. The CDR3 is 14 amino acids.

This chain links TRBV11-2 with TRBJ2-1, with 12 bases fitting TRBD2. The length of the CDR3 is 17 residues. The V gene end was trimmed by 4 bases and the J gene end by 0 bases; junction bases not matched to a gene: 4. The V gene's germline CDR1 is SGHAT and CDR2 FQNNGV. In DNA form, the CDR3 reads TGTGCCAGCAGCTCACTACTAGCGGGGGGCTCCTACAATGAGCAGTTCTTC. Translation gives CASSSLLAGGSYNEQFF.

In its sample, this clonotype was seen a few times. Possible read error: a much larger clone is one base away. The chain is built from TRBV7-9 and TRBJ1-1; D possibly corresponds to TRBD1 (5 bases). The CDR3 runs 13 residues. The V gene's germline CDR1 is SEHNR and CDR2 FQNEAQ (reference sequence). The CDR3 bases are TGTGCCGGCAGCACGACAGTGAACACTGAAGCTTTCTTT. As protein: CAGSTTVNTEAFF.

This clonotype has a single count. The chain links TRBV7-2 to TRBJ1-1; D is uncertain. V shed 3 bases and J shed 4 bases, with 15 bases lying between them. Per germline, CDR1 SGHTA and CDR2 FQGNSA. The CDR3 sequence is 15 residues long. The CDR3 region is CASSFRVINPTEAFF. The CDR3 nucleotides read TGTGCCAGCAGCTTTAGGGTGATTAACCCCACTGAAGCTTTCTTT.